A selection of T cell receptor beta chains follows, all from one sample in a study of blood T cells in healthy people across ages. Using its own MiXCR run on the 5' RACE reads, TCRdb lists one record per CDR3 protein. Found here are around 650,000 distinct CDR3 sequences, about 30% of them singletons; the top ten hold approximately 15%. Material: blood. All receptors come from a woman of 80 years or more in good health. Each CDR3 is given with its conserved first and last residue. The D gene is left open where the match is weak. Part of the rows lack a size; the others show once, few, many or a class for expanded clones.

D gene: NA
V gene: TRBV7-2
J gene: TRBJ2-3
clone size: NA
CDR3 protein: CANSSYEGNTQYF
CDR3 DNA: TGTGCCAACAGCTCTTATGAGGGTAATACGCAGTATTTT

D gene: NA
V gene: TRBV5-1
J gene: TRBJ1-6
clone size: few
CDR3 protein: CASSPTPTSYVALHF
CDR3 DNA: TGCGCCAGCAGCCCAACCCCTACCTCTTATGTGGCCCTCCACTTT

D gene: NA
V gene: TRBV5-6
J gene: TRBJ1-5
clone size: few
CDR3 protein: CASSSTSYSNQPQHF
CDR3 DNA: TGTGCCAGCAGCTCGACATCTTATAGCAATCAGCCCCAGCATTTT

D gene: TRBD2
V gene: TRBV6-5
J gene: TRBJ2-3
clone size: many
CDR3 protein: CASSYRAGGRLDTQYF
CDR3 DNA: TGTGCCAGCAGTTACCGAGCGGGGGGGCGATTAGATACGCAGTATTTT

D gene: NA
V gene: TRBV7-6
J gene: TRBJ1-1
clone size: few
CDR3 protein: CASSSPTGKAFF
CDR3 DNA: TGTGCCAGCAGCTCACCCACCGGGAAAGCTTTCTTT

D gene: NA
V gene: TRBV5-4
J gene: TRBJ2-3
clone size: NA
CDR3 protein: CASSLNPGYSDTQYF
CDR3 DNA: TGTGCCAGCAGCTTGAATCCAGGCTATTCGGATACGCAGTATTTT

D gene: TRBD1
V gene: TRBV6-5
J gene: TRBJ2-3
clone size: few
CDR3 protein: CASSRQGLTDTQYF
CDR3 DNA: TGTGCCAGCAGCCGACAGGGGCTGACAGATACGCAGTATTTT

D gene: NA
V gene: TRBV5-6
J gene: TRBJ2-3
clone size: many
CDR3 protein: CASGIRDTQYF
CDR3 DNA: TGTGCCAGCGGAATCCGAGATACGCAGTATTTT

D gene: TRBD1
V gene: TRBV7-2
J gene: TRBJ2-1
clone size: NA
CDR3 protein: CASSLSRDREISRFF
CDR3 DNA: TGTGCCAGCAGCCTATCCAGGGACAGGGAGATTTCGCGGTTCTTC

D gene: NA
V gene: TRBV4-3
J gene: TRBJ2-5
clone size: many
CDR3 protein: CASSQRAGTPETQYF
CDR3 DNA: TGCGCCAGCAGCCAAAGGGCAGGGACCCCAGAGACCCAGTACTTC

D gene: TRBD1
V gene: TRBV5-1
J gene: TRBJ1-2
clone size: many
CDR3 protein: CASSYGTGGGYTF
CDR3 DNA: TGCGCCAGCAGCTACGGGACAGGGGGAGGCTACACCTTC

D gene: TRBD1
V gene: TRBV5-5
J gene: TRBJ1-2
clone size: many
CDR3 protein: CASSTGGSANYGYTF
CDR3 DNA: TGTGCCAGCAGCACAGGGGGTTCTGCTAACTATGGCTACACCTTC

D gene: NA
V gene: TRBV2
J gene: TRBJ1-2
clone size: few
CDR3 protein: CASTGGLANYGYTF
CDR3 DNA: TGTGCCAGCACAGGCGGGCTCGCTAACTATGGCTACACCTTC

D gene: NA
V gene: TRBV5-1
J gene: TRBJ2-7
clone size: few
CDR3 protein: CASSPPSGDYEQYF
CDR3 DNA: TGCGCCAGCAGCCCGCCGTCGGGGGACTACGAGCAGTACTTC

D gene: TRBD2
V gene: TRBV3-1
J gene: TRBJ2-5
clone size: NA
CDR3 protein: CASSRKTSEETQYF
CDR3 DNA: TGTGCCAGCAGCCGGAAGACTAGCGAAGAGACCCAGTACTTC

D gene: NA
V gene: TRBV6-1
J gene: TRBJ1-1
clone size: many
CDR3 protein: CASSEAGGVTEAFF
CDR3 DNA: TGTGCCAGCAGTGAAGCAGGGGGGGTCACTGAAGCTTTCTTT

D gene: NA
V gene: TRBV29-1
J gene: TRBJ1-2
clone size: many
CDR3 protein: CSGIGTVSGGYTF
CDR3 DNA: TGCAGCGGGATTGGGACCGTCTCCGGGGGCTACACCTTC

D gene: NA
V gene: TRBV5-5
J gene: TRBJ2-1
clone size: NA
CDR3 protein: CASSRLAQHNEQFF
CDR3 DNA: TGTGCCAGCAGCCGCCTAGCGCAACACAATGAGCAGTTCTTC

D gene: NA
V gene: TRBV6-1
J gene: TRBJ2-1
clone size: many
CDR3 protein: CASRGTNYNEQFF
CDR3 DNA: TGTGCCAGCAGGGGGACGAACTACAATGAGCAGTTCTTC

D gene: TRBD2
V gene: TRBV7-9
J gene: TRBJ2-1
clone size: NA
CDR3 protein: CTSSDRTSGVQVIETQFF
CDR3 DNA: TGTACCAGCAGCGACCGGACTAGCGGGGTCCAGGTAATAGAGACCCAGTTCTTC

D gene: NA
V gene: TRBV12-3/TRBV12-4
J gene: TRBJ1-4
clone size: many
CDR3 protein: CASSLVEGEKLFF
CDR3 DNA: TGTGCCAGCAGTTTAGTGGAGGGAGAAAAACTGTTTTTT

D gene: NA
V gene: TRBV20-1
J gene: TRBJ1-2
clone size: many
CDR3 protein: CSATEDTKSYGYTF
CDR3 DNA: TGCAGTGCTACCGAGGACACTAAGTCGTATGGCTACACCTTC

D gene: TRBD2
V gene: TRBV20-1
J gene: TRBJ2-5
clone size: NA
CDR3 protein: CSARAVAGDGETQYF
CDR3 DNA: TGCAGTGCTAGAGCCGTAGCGGGGGACGGAGAGACCCAGTACTTC

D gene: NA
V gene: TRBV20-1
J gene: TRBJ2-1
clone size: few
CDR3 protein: CSARGVLEGYNEQFF
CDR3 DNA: TGCAGTGCTAGAGGGGTATTAGAGGGATACAATGAGCAGTTCTTC

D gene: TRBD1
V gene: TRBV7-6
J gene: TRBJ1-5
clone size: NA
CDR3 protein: CASSIGAGGWGNQPQHF
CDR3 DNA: TGTGCCAGCAGCATCGGGGCAGGGGGCTGGGGCAATCAGCCCCAGCATTTT

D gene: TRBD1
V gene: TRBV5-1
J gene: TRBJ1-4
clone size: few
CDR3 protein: CASQTGVMTNEKLFF
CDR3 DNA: TGCGCCAGCCAGACAGGGGTCATGACTAATGAAAAACTGTTTTTT

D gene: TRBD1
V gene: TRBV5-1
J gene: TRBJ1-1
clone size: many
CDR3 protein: CASSLAQAGGSAFF
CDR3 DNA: TGCGCCAGCAGCTTGGCCCAGGCAGGGGGTTCAGCTTTCTTT

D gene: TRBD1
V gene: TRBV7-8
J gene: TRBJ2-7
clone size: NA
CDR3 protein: CASSSRDRGHEQYF
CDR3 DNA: TGTGCCAGCAGCTCCCGGGACAGGGGCCACGAGCAGTACTTC

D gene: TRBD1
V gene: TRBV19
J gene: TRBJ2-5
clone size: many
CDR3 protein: CASSIERGQGQETQYF
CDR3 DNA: TGTGCCAGTAGTATCGAAAGAGGACAGGGGCAAGAGACCCAGTACTTC

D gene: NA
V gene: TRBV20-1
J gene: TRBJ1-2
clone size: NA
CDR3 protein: CSANYLRGVGYGYTF
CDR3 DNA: TGCAGTGCCAATTACCTCAGGGGAGTGGGCTATGGCTACACCTTC

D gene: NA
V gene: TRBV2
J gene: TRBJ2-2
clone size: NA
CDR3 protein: CASIYRVAGELFF
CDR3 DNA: TGTGCCAGCATTTACAGGGTGGCCGGGGAGCTGTTTTTT

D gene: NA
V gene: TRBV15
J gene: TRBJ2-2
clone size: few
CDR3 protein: CATSRDQGRTGERFF
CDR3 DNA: TGTGCCACCAGCAGAGATCAAGGGAGGACCGGGGAGCGGTTTTTT

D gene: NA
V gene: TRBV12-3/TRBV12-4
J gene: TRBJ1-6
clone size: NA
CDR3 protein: CASTRGGEFESPLHF
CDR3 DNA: TGTGCCAGCACCCGGGGAGGGGAATTTGAATCACCCCTCCACTTT

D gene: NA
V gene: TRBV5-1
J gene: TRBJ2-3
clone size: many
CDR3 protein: CASSLRTGYTDTQYF
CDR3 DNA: TGCGCCAGCAGCCTCAGGACTGGGTACACAGATACGCAGTATTTT

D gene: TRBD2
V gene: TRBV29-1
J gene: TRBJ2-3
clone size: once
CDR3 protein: CSVAGGTTNTQYF
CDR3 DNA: TGCAGCGTTGCTGGCGGGACTACAAATACGCAGTATTTT

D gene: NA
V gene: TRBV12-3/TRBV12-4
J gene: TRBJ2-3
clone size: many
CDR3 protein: CASSLTGGPTDTQYF
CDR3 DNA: TGTGCCAGCAGTTTAACCGGGGGGCCCACAGATACGCAGTATTTT